This T cell receptor (beta chain) derives from a study of blood T cells in healthy people across ages. The use of a sample-barcoded 5' primer and a J-beta primer mix characterized a second PCR of about 6 to 12 cycles. TCRdb ran MiXCR on the 5' RACE reads and lists one entry per CDR3 protein. Altogether about 800,000 distinct CDR3 sequences are present, 25% being singletons, with the ten largest covering 3.7%. At least 6.5 million PBMCs were isolated per sample. This clonotype was recorded a few times. The CDR3 contains 17 residues. Per the germline V gene, CDR1 is KGHSH and CDR2 is LQKENI. These data also featured in a second study, about T cells of mothers and their children. As that report states: For related and unrelated pairs alike, thymic selection shapes TCR recombination output similarly.

The sequenced material came from blood. This chain links TRBV18 with TRBJ2-5, with 9 positions matching TRBD2. TRBJ2-1 matches the DNA end more closely, so the J call is doubtful. The sequence derives from a boy younger than 18 in good health. CDR3: CASSPPLAGSSADEQFF. CDR3 nucleotide sequence: TGTGCCAGCTCACCACCGCTAGCGGGATCCTCTGCGGATGAGCAGTTCTTC.